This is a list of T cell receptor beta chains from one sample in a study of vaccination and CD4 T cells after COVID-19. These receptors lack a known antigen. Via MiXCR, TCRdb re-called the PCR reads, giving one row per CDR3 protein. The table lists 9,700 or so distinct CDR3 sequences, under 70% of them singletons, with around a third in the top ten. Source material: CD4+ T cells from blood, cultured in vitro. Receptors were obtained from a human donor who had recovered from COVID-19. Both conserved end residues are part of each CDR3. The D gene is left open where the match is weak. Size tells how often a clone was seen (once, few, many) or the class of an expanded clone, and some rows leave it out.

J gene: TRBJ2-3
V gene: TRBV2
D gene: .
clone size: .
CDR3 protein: CASSSDRDLDTQYF
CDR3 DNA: TGTGCCAGCAGTTCCGACCGGGACCTAGATACGCAGTATTTT

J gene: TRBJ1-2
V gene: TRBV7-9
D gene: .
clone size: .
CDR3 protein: CASSFSGTGGADGYTF
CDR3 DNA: TGTGCCAGCAGCTTTTCCGGGACGGGGGGCGCGGATGGCTACACCTTC

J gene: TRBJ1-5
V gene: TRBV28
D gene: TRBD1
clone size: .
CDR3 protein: CATLFPLDRGAGQPQHF
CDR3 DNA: TGTGCCACTCTATTCCCCCTCGACAGGGGTGCAGGTCAGCCCCAGCATTTT

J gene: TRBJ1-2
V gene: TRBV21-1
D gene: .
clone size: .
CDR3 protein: CASSKSDRGRGYTF
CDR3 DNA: TGTGCCAGCAGCAAATCGGACAGGGGGCGCGGCTACACCTTC

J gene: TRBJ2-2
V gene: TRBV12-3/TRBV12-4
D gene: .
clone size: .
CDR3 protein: CASSPRPILNTGELFF
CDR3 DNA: TGTGCCAGCAGCCCACGACCGATCTTGAACACCGGGGAGCTGTTTTTT

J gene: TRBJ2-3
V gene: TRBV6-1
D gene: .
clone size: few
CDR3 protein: CASSEALTGRPDTQYF
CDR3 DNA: TGTGCCAGCAGTGAAGCGTTAACGGGACGTCCAGATACGCAGTATTTT

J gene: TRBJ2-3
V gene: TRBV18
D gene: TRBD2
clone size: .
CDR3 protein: CASSPLILAGVGTDTQYF
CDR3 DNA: TGTGCCAGCTCACCACTGATACTAGCGGGAGTTGGCACAGATACGCAGTATTTT

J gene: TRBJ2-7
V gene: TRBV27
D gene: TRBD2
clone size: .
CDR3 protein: CASSYHRRLAGPLNEQYF
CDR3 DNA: TGTGCCAGCAGTTATCACAGGAGGCTAGCGGGACCACTCAACGAGCAGTACTTC

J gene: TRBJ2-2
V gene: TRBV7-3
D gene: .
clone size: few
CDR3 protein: CASSLQQASNTGELFF
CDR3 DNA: TGTGCCAGCAGCTTGCAACAGGCCTCGAACACCGGGGAGCTGTTTTTT

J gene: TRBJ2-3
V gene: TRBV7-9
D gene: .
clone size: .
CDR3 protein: CASTVARGRPDTQYF
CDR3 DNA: TGTGCCAGCACCGTGGCCAGGGGAAGGCCAGATACGCAGTATTTT

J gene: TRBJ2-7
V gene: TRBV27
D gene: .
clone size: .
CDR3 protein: CASSYNRDTEQYF
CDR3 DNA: TGTGCCAGCAGTTATAACCGGGACACCGAGCAGTACTTC

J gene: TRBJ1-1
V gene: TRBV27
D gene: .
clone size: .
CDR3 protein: CASSSTGTNTEAFF
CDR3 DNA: TGTGCCAGCAGTTCGACAGGTACGAACACTGAAGCTTTCTTT

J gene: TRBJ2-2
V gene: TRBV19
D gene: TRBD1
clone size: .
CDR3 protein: CASRPIDRVDTGELFF
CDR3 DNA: TGTGCCAGTAGGCCCATTGACAGGGTGGACACCGGGGAGCTGTTTTTT

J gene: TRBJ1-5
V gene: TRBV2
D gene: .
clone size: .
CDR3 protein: CASSEDRDAYQPQHF
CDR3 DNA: TGTGCCAGCAGTGAAGACAGGGATGCGTATCAGCCCCAGCATTTT

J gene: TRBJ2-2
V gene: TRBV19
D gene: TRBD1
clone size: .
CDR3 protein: CASSIHRTGRTGELFF
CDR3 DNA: TGTGCCAGTAGTATTCATCGGACAGGGCGCACCGGGGAGCTGTTTTTT

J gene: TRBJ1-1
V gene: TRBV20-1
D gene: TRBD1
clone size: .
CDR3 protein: CSALQGKSEAFF
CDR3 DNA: TGCAGTGCCCTACAGGGGAAGTCTGAAGCTTTCTTT

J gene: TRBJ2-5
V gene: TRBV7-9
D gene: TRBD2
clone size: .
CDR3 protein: CASNRLAGGQETQYF
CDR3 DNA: TGTGCCAGCAATAGACTAGCGGGGGGGCAAGAGACCCAGTACTTC

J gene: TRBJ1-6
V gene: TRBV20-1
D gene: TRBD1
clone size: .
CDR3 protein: CSGTPGTGATFNSPLHF
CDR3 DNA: TGCAGCGGGACCCCCGGGACAGGGGCCACGTTTAATTCACCCCTCCACTTT

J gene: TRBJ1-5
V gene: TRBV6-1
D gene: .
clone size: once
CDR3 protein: CASSGGRRNQPQHF
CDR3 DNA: TGTGCCAGCAGTGGCGGCAGGAGAAATCAGCCCCAGCATTTT

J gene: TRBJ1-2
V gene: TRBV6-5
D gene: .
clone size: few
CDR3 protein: CASSYSIGQFVGYTF
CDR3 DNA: TGTGCCAGCAGTTACTCGATCGGCCAGTTCGTTGGCTACACCTTC

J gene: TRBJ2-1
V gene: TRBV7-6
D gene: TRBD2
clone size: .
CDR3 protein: CASSVTSGGSGEQFF
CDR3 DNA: TGTGCCAGCAGCGTGACTAGCGGGGGCTCTGGGGAGCAGTTCTTC

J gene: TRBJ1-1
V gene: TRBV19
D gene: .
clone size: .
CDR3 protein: CASSLGPGGSGFF
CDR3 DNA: TGTGCCAGTAGTCTTGGACCTGGGGGCTCCGGTTTCTTT

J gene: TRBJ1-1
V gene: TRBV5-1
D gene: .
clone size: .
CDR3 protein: CASSLMGQNTEAFF
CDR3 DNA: TGCGCCAGCAGCTTGATGGGACAAAACACTGAAGCTTTCTTT

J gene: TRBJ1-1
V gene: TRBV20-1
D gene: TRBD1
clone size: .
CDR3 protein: CSAVDRAGTEAFF
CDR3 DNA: TGCAGTGCTGTGGACAGGGCGGGCACTGAAGCTTTCTTT

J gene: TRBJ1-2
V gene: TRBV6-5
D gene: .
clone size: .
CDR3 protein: CASSYDREGGNYGYTF
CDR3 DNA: TGTGCCAGCAGTTACGATCGCGAGGGTGGGAACTATGGCTACACCTTC

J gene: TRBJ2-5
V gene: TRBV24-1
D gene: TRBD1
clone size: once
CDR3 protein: CATSETTGAGETQYF
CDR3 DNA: TGTGCCACCAGTGAGACTACAGGGGCTGGGGAGACCCAGTACTTC

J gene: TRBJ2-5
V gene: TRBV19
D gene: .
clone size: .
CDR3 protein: CASSQTVQETQYF
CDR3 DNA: TGTGCCAGTAGTCAGACAGTTCAAGAGACCCAGTACTTC

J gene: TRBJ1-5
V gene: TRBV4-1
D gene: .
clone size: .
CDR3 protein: CASSDAGRNQPQHF
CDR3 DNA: TGCGCCAGCAGCGACGCAGGGAGGAATCAGCCCCAGCATTTT

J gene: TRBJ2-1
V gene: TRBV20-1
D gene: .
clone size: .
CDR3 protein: CSARDTRGAFNEQFF
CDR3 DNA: TGCAGTGCTAGAGATACACGGGGGGCTTTTAATGAGCAGTTCTTC

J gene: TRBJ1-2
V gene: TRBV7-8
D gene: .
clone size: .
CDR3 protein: CASSMTFGYGYTF
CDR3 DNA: TGTGCCAGCAGCATGACATTTGGCTATGGCTACACCTTC

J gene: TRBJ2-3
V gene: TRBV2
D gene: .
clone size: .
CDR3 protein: CASSERGFGLTDTQYF
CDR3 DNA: TGTGCCAGCAGTGAAAGGGGGTTCGGGCTCACAGATACGCAGTATTTT

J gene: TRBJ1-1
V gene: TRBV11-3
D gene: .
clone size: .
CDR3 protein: CASSFRGMNTEAFF
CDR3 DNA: TGTGCCAGCAGCTTTCGAGGCATGAACACTGAAGCTTTCTTT

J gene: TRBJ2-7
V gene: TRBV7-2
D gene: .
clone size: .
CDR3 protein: CASSPTRPYEQYF
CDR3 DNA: TGTGCCAGCAGCCCGACCCGGCCCTACGAGCAGTACTTC

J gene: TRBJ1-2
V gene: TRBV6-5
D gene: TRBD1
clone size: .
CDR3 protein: CASSYEMGTGDGYTF
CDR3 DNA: TGTGCCAGCAGTTACGAAATGGGGACAGGGGACGGCTACACCTTC

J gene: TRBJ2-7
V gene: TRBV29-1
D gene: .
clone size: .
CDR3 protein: CSVEFGYEQYF
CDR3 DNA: TGCAGCGTTGAATTCGGGTACGAGCAGTACTTC

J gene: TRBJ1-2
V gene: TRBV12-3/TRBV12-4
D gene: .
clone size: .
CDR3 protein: CASSSILRGGYTF
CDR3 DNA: TGTGCCAGCAGTTCAATACTCAGGGGTGGCTACACCTTC

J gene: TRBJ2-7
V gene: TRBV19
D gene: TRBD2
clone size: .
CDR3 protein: CASSSGLAVSYEQYF
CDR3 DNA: TGTGCCAGTAGTTCGGGACTAGCGGTCTCCTACGAGCAGTACTTC

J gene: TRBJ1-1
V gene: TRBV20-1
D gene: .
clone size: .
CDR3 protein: CSAREGGKDTEAFF
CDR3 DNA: TGCAGTGCTAGAGAGGGGGGAAAAGACACTGAAGCTTTCTTT

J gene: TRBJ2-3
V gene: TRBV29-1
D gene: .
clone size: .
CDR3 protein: CSVQLGGRTDTQYF
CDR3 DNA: TGCAGCGTCCAATTGGGGGGACGCACAGATACGCAGTATTTT

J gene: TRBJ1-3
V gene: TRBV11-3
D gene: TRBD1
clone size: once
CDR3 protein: CASSDREAGNTIYF
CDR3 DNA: TGTGCCAGCAGCGACAGGGAAGCTGGAAACACCATATATTTT

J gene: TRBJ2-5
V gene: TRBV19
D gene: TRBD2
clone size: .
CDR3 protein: CASSIKTNSGGGHQETQYF
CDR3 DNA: TGTGCCAGTAGCATTAAAACAAATAGCGGGGGTGGGCACCAAGAGACCCAGTACTTC

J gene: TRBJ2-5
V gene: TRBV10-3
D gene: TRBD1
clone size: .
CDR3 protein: CAISVPGQGQETQYF
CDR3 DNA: TGTGCCATCAGTGTCCCGGGACAGGGGCAAGAGACCCAGTACTTC

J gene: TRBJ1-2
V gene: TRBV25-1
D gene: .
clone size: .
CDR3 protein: CASSEYGEVGGYTF
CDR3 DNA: TGTGCCAGCAGTGAATATGGCGAGGTAGGCGGCTACACCTTC

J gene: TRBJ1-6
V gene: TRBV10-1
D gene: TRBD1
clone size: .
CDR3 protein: CASSEPRDRESLSNSPLHF
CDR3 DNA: TGCGCCAGCAGTGAGCCCAGGGACAGGGAATCTTTAAGTAATTCACCCCTCCACTTT

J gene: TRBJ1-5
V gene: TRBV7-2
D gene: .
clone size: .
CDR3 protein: CASSLERDGQPQHF
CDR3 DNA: TGTGCCAGCAGCTTAGAAAGGGACGGGCAGCCCCAGCATTTT

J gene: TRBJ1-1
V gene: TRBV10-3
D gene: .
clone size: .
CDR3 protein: CALRRVSGRSMNTEAFF
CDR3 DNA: TGTGCCCTCCGGCGAGTTTCGGGGAGGTCCATGAACACTGAAGCTTTCTTT

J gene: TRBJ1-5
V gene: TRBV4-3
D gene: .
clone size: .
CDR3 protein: CASSQDFRRGGNQPQHF
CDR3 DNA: TGCGCCAGCAGCCAAGATTTTCGCAGGGGCGGCAATCAGCCCCAGCATTTT

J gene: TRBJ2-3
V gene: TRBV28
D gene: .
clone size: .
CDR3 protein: CASSPWGGPDTQYF
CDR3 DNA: TGTGCCAGCAGTCCTTGGGGGGGCCCAGATACGCAGTATTTT

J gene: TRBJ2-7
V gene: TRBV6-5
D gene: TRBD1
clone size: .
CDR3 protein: CASSYSGQGTYEQYF
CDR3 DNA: TGTGCCAGCAGTTACTCGGGACAGGGAACCTACGAGCAGTACTTC

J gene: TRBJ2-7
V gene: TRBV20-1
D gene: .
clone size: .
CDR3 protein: CSATPGGLQPTYEQYF
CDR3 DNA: TGCAGTGCTACCCCAGGGGGACTTCAACCAACATACGAGCAGTACTTC

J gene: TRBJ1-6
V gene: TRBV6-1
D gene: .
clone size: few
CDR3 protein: CASSQTTESPLHF
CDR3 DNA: TGTGCCAGCAGTCAGACTACCGAATCACCCCTCCACTTT

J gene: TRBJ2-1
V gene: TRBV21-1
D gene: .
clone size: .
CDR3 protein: CASSKPGTSVSNEQFF
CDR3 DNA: TGTGCCAGCAGCAAGCCCGGGACTAGCGTTTCCAATGAGCAGTTCTTC

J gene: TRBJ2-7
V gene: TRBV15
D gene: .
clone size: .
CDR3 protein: CATAGSGSSYEQYF
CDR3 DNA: TGTGCCACCGCGGGGTCAGGTAGCTCCTACGAGCAGTACTTC

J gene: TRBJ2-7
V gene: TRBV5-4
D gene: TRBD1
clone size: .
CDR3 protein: CASSRRDRSPYEQYF
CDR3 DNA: TGTGCCAGCAGTCGTCGGGACAGGAGCCCCTACGAGCAGTACTTC

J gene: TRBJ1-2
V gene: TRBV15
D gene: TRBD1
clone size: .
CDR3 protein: CATSRDRGTGGGNGYTF
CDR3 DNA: TGTGCCACCAGCAGAGATCGTGGGACAGGGGGAGGGAATGGCTACACCTTC

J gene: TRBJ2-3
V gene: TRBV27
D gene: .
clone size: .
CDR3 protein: CASSYSGATSTDTQYF
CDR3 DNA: TGTGCCAGCAGTTATAGCGGAGCCACAAGCACAGATACGCAGTATTTT

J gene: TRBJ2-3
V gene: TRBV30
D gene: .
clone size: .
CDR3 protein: CAWSGGGTDTQYF
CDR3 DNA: TGTGCCTGGAGTGGAGGGGGCACAGATACGCAGTATTTT

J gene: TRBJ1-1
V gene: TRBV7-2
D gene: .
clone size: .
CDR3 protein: CASSLGGIEAFF
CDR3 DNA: TGTGCCAGCAGCTTGGGGGGGATTGAAGCTTTCTTT

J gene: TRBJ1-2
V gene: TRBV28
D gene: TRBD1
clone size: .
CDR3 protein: CASTPYGATGGRGYTF
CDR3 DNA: TGTGCCAGCACTCCCTACGGGGCGACAGGGGGCCGTGGCTACACCTTC